These T cell receptor beta chains were read from a single sample in a study of T cells in Graves' hyperthyroidism and ophthalmopathy. TCRdb re-analysed the multiplex PCR reads in MiXCR, keeping a single row per CDR3 protein. This sample has under 350,000 distinct CDR3 sequences, with around a sixth found just once. The specimen sequenced was blood. The receptors come from a woman aged 45-59 years with Graves' hyperthyroidism. CDR3s include the opening cysteine and the closing phenylalanine or tryptophan. A D gene is named only where the DNA matches it firmly. Clone size is stated in some rows and not others, as once, few, many or a class when expanded.

V gene,D gene,clone size,J gene,CDR3 protein,CDR3 DNA
TRBV4-2,TRBD2,NA,TRBJ2-5,CASSQPGVPSGQYQETQYF,TGTGCCAGCAGCCAACCCGGGGTGCCTAGCGGACAATACCAAGAGACCCAGTACTTC
TRBV11-2,NA,NA,TRBJ2-3,CASSWKRDPQSTDTQYF,TGTGCCAGCAGCTGGAAACGGGACCCACAGAGCACAGATACGCAGTATTTT
TRBV20-1,TRBD2,NA,TRBJ2-3,CSARALAGATDTQYF,TGCAGTGCTAGAGCGCTAGCGGGAGCGACAGATACGCAGTATTTT
TRBV5-1,TRBD1,many,TRBJ2-7,CASSTGAYGEQYF,TGCGCCAGTTCGACAGGGGCCTATGGGGAGCAGTACTTC
TRBV20-1,NA,NA,TRBJ2-1,CSVVQYNEQFF,TGCAGTGTAGTACAGTACAATGAGCAGTTCTTC
TRBV28,NA,many,TRBJ1-4,CASSLGGAGEKLFF,TGTGCCAGCAGTTTAGGGGGGGCTGGTGAAAAACTGTTTTTT
TRBV2,NA,many,TRBJ1-1,CASSDDKNTEAFF,TGTGCCAGCAGTGACGACAAGAACACTGAGGCTTTCTTT
TRBV3-1,TRBD2,few,TRBJ2-1,CASSQSSGGGNEQFF,TGTGCCAGCAGCCAGTCTAGCGGGGGCGGCAATGAGCAGTTCTTC
TRBV2,TRBD2,many,TRBJ2-2,CASSEELAGLTGELFF,TGTGCCAGCAGTGAAGAGTTAGCGGGGCTCACCGGGGAGCTGTTTTTT
TRBV5-1,TRBD1,many,TRBJ1-3,CASSLREGAPGNTIYF,TGCGCCAGCAGCTTGAGGGAGGGGGCGCCGGGAAACACCATATATTTT
TRBV5-1,NA,NA,TRBJ2-2,CASSQQYTGELFF,TGCGCCAGCAGCCAACAGTACACCGGGGAGCTGTTTTTT
TRBV20-1,TRBD1,NA,TRBJ2-7,CSASDRDAYEQYF,TGCAGTGCTAGTGACAGGGACGCCTACGAGCAGTACTTC
TRBV7-9,TRBD2,few,TRBJ2-7,CASSPRLAGVSSYEQYF,TGTGCCAGCAGCCCTCGACTAGCGGGAGTTTCCTCCTACGAGCAGTACTTC
TRBV18,TRBD1,many,TRBJ1-2,CASSPATGASGYGYTF,TGTGCCAGCTCACCAGCTACAGGGGCCTCTGGCTATGGCTACACCTTC
TRBV7-8,NA,NA,TRBJ2-1,CASSPGPGGEQFF,TGTGCCAGCAGCCCGGGACCCGGAGGGGAGCAGTTCTTC
TRBV9,NA,NA,TRBJ1-2,CASSVGGLMTVGYTF,TGTGCCAGCAGCGTAGGGGGGTTAATGACGGTCGGCTACACCTTC
TRBV2,NA,few,TRBJ1-1,CASSEAQTTEAFF,TGTGCCAGCAGTGAAGCGCAAACCACTGAAGCTTTCTTT
TRBV25-1,NA,NA,TRBJ2-6,CASSKGFLGGANVLTF,TGTGCCAGCAGCAAGGGCTTCCTCGGTGGGGCCAACGTCCTGACTTTC
TRBV5-5,NA,NA,TRBJ2-1,CASSQSGTNNNEQFF,TGTGCCAGCAGCCAATCCGGGACAAATAACAATGAGCAGTTCTTC
TRBV11-2,NA,many,TRBJ1-2,CASSLERAVRGYTF,TGTGCCAGCAGCTTAGAGCGGGCAGTTCGGGGCTACACCTTC
TRBV30,NA,many,TRBJ1-1,CAWSVGWGTEAFF,TGTGCCTGGAGTGTGGGCTGGGGCACTGAAGCTTTCTTT
TRBV14,TRBD1,NA,TRBJ2-7,CASSQEGQGVGEQYF,TGTGCCAGCAGCCAAGAGGGACAGGGTGTGGGCGAGCAGTACTTC
TRBV20-1,TRBD2,NA,TRBJ2-2,CSARGTSGQGGELFF,TGCAGTGCTAGGGGGACTAGCGGCCAGGGCGGGGAGCTGTTTTTT
TRBV6-4,NA,NA,TRBJ1-5,CASALEGGNQPQHF,TGTGCCAGCGCCTTGGAGGGGGGCAATCAGCCCCAGCATTTT
TRBV20-1,NA,NA,TRBJ2-3,CSAGRYGRMGTDTQYF,TGCAGTGCTGGGAGGTATGGGCGAATGGGCACAGATACGCAGTATTTT
TRBV2,NA,many,TRBJ1-2,CASGRDRHNYGYTF,TGTGCCAGCGGTCGAGACAGACACAACTATGGCTACACCTTC
TRBV5-1,TRBD1,many,TRBJ2-7,CASRDRGRRVPSYEQYF,TGCGCCAGCAGGGACAGGGGGCGTAGGGTTCCCTCCTACGAGCAGTACTTC
TRBV5-1,TRBD1,many,TRBJ2-7,CASSIGQGSIHEQYF,TGCGCCAGCAGCATCGGACAGGGGAGTATACACGAGCAGTACTTC
TRBV5-8,NA,NA,TRBJ2-1,CASSAVKWGLGEQFF,TGTGCCAGCAGCGCTGTAAAATGGGGGCTCGGGGAGCAGTTCTTC
TRBV12-3/TRBV12-4,NA,many,TRBJ1-2,CASSLTGDGYTF,TGCGCCAGCAGCTTAACCGGGGATGGCTACACCTTC
TRBV30,NA,many,TRBJ1-3,CAWSENSLGGNTIYF,TGTGCCTGGAGTGAAAACTCTCTAGGGGGAAACACCATATATTTT
TRBV20-1,TRBD2,few,TRBJ2-1,CSARTKGLAGPYNEQFF,TGCAGTGCTAGAACTAAGGGACTAGCGGGACCCTACAATGAGCAGTTCTTC
TRBV19,TRBD2,few,TRBJ2-1,CAKGTSGGDEQFF,TGTGCCAAAGGGACTAGCGGGGGAGATGAGCAGTTCTTC
TRBV12-3/TRBV12-4,TRBD1,NA,TRBJ1-5,CASSFRGFQPQHF,TGTGCCAGCAGTTTCAGGGGGTTTCAGCCCCAGCATTTT
TRBV18,TRBD2,NA,TRBJ2-1,CASSHAGAAGGLNEQFF,TGTGCCAGCTCGCATGCTGGGGCGGCGGGAGGGCTTAATGAGCAGTTCTTC
TRBV6-1,NA,NA,TRBJ2-1,CASRPGPIRGNERFF,TGTGCCAGCAGACCCGGGCCTATACGGGGCAATGAGCGGTTCTTC
TRBV19,NA,few,TRBJ1-1,CASIKGGWVTEAFF,TGTGCCAGTATAAAGGGAGGGTGGGTCACTGAAGCTTTCTTT
TRBV27,NA,many,TRBJ2-1,CASSRAGVIPYNEQFF,TGTGCCAGCAGCCGGGCCGGGGTTATACCCTACAATGAGCAGTTCTTC
TRBV27,NA,NA,TRBJ2-7,CAIRTATYEQYF,TGTGCCATAAGGACAGCAACCTACGAGCAGTACTTC
TRBV6-6,TRBD2,many,TRBJ2-7,CASSYSGASGSSYEQYF,TGTGCCAGCAGTTACTCGGGGGCTAGCGGGAGCTCCTACGAGCAGTACTTC
TRBV6-1,NA,NA,TRBJ2-3,CASSEVRRGGGTDTQYF,TGTGCCAGCAGTGAAGTCAGGAGGGGAGGTGGCACAGATACGCAGTATTTT
TRBV2,TRBD1,many,TRBJ2-7,CASRGQGYEQYF,TGTGCCAGCAGGGGACAGGGCTACGAGCAGTACTTC
TRBV20-1,TRBD2,few,TRBJ2-1,CSARPVVAGVNEQFF,TGCAGTGCTCGCCCCGTGGTAGCGGGGGTCAATGAGCAGTTCTTC
TRBV7-3,TRBD2,NA,TRBJ2-1,CASSSPGLAGNEQFF,TGTGCCAGCAGCTCCCCGGGACTAGCGGGCAATGAGCAGTTCTTC
TRBV12-3/TRBV12-4,TRBD1,many,TRBJ1-2,CASSSTGEGSGYTF,TGTGCCAGCAGCTCGACAGGGGAGGGGTCTGGCTACACCTTC
TRBV5-1,NA,NA,TRBJ1-1,CAGSSSGGTEAFF,TGCGCCGGCAGCAGCTCGGGGGGCACTGAAGCTTTCTTT
TRBV6-1,NA,NA,TRBJ1-2,CASSESKQGLYGYTF,TGTGCCAGCAGTGAATCCAAACAGGGACTTTATGGCTACACCTTC
TRBV7-9,TRBD1,NA,TRBJ1-1,CASSRGAGGGTEAFF,TGTGCCAGCAGCCGTGGGGCAGGGGGGGGGACTGAAGCTTTCTTT
TRBV2,TRBD1,NA,TRBJ2-5,CASSPSDRAQYF,TGTGCCAGCAGCCCCTCGGACAGGGCCCAGTACTTC
TRBV6-1,NA,many,TRBJ1-1,CASRKNTEAFF,TGTGCCAGCAGGAAGAACACTGAAGCTTTCTTT
TRBV12-3/TRBV12-4,NA,few,TRBJ1-2,CASRRPGVGYTF,TGTGCCAGCAGACGACCGGGAGTTGGCTACACCTTC
TRBV6-2/TRBV6-3,NA,few,TRBJ2-1,CASTPTSFNEQFF,TGTGCCAGCACGCCGACTTCTTTCAATGAGCAGTTCTTC
TRBV6-5,NA,NA,TRBJ2-3,CASSYSISVPGTDTQYF,TGTGCCAGCAGTTACTCGATTAGCGTCCCGGGCACAGATACGCAGTATTTT
TRBV15,NA,NA,TRBJ1-4,CATRRSGLTNEKLFF,TGTGCCACCCGGAGGTCGGGTCTAACTAATGAAAAACTGTTTTTT
TRBV2,TRBD1,many,TRBJ1-2,CASSEFTGGNGYTF,TGTGCCAGCAGCGAATTTACAGGGGGCAATGGCTACACCTTC